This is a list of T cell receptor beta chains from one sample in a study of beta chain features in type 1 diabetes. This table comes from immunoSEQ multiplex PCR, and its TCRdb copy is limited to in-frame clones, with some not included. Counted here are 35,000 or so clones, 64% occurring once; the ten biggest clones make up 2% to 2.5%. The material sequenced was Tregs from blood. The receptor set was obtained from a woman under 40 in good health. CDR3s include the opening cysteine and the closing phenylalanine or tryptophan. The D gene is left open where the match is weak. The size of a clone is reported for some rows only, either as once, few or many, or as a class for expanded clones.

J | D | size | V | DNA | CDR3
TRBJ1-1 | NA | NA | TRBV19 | TGTGCCAGTAGTATGCGTGAGGGGAACACTGAAGCTTTCTTT | CASSMREGNTEAFF
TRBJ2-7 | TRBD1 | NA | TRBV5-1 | TGCGCCAGCAGCCCTCGGGACAGGGGCTACGAGCAGTACTTC | CASSPRDRGYEQYF
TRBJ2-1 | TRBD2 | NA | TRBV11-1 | TGTGCCAGCAGGTTGGCGGGAGGGATTAGAGGTGAGCAGTTCTTC | CASRLAGGIRGEQFF
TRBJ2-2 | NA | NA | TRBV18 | TGTGCCAGCGAGGATGGGAACACCGGGGAGCTGTTTTTT | CASEDGNTGELFF
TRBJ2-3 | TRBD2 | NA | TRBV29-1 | TGCAGCTACGGCCGGACTAGAAGTACAGATACGCAGTATTTT | CSYGRTRSTDTQYF
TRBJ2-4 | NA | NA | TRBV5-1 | TGCGCCAGCACCGACCCCTCGGGTCCCCTAGCCAAAAACATTCAGTACTTC | CASTDPSGPLAKNIQYF
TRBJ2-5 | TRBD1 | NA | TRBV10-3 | TGTGCCATCAGTGATGGGACAGGGAGGCTCCAAGAGACCCAGTACTTC | CAISDGTGRLQETQYF
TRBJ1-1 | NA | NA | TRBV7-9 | TGTGCCAGCAGCTTGGGAGACTCTGGCACTGAAGCTTTCTTT | CASSLGDSGTEAFF
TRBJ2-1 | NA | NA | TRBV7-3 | TGTGCCAGCAGCTTAGGGGGGTCCTACAATGAGCAGTTCTTC | CASSLGGSYNEQFF
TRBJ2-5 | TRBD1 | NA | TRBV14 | TGTGCCAGCAGTCCGAGGACAGGTGTGCTAGAGCAGTACTTC | CASSPRTGVLEQYF
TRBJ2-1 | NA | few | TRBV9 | TGTGCCAGCAGCGTAGGTCGCGGAGACGCAGTCAATGAGCAGTTCTTC | CASSVGRGDAVNEQFF
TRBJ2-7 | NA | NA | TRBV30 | TGTGCCTGGAGTGTAACGGTACCCTACGAGCAGTACTTC | CAWSVTVPYEQYF
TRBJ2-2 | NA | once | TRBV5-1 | TGCGCCAGCAGCGAAGGGGCCGGGGAGCTGTTTTTT | CASSEGAGELFF
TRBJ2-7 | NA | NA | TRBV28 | TGTGCCAGCAGCGGGGGACCGGTTGTCGAGCAGTACTTC | CASSGGPVVEQYF
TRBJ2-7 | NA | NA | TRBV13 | TGTGCCAGCAGCCCCCACAGGGCCTCCTACGAGCAGTACTTC | CASSPHRASYEQYF
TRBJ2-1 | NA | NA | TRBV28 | TGTGCCAGCAGTAATACGGGAGTAAGGAATGAGCAGTTCTTC | CASSNTGVRNEQFF
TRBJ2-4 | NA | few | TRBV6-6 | TGTGCCAGTTGTATCAGCCGGGACATTCAGTACTTC | CASCISRDIQYF
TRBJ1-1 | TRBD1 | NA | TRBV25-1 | TGTGCCAGCACCGCGGGACAGGGGGCGCGATCAGTTAACACTGAAGCTTTCTTT | CASTAGQGARSVNTEAFF
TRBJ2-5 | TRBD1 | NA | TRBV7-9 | TGTGCCAGCAGCTCCCCGGACAGGGGGTTAGAGACCCAGTACTTC | CASSSPDRGLETQYF